These 14 T cell receptor beta chains originate from one sample sequenced in a study of shared clonotypes between healthy human individuals. TCRdb's table, derived via immunoSEQ multiplex PCR, lists solely in-frame clones and lacks some. The sample includes under 2,500,000 clones, roughly 95% of them seen just once. Sequenced material: naive CD4+ T cells sorted from blood. Regarding subset: CD45RA+ positively selected. The receptors were gathered from a man aged 18 to 29 in good health.

The J gene is TRBJ2-1, the V gene TRBV4-2; tentatively, D is TRBD2 (6 bases). V dropped 7 bases and J dropped 9 bases, with 10 bases sitting between them. Germline lookup yields CDR1 LGHNA and CDR2 YNFKEQ. The CDR3 consists of 11 residues. CDR3 sequence: CASTGSREQFF. CDR3 coding DNA: TGTGCCAGCACCGGGAGTCGTGAGCAGTTCTTC.

CDR3 sequence reads: CASGGGQFYGYTF. Here the CDR3 DNA reads TGTGCCAGCGGGGGGGGACAGTTCTATGGCTACACCTTC. This chain links TRBV27 with TRBJ1-2; TRBD1 agrees at 7 bases. CDR3 length: 13 amino acids. V dropped 8 bases and J dropped 4; count of bases not matched to a gene: 7. The germline V gene has CDR1 MNHEY and CDR2 SMNVEV (reference sequence).

The chain recombines TRBV2 with TRBJ2-7; D is undetermined. V gave up 2 bases and J gave up 0 bases, with 8 bases separating them. This CDR3 is built from 14 residues. Germline CDR1 and CDR2: SNHLY and FYNNEI. The DNA of the CDR3 is TGTGCCAGCAGTGAAAAGGAGAGCTCCTACGAGCAGTACTTC. It yields the protein CASSEKESSYEQYF.

This chain joins TRBV7-6 and TRBJ2-5; the match to TRBD1 covers 9 bases. CDR3 length: 14 residues. Germline assignment: CDR1 SGHVS and CDR2 FNYEAQ. The trim removed 2 bases at V and 7 bases at J, leaving 5 bases unmatched. CDR3 protein: CASSLQGQGMTQYF. DNA for the CDR3: TGTGCCAGCAGCTTACAAGGACAGGGGATGACCCAGTACTTC.

The J gene is TRBJ2-6, the V gene TRBV9; perhaps TRBD1 as D (5 bases). The germline V gene has CDR1 SGDLS and CDR2 YYNGEE. Deletions cut 6 bases from V and 5 bases from J, with 12 bases between. The CDR3 consists of 14 residues. The CDR3 DNA follows: TGTGCCAGCACCAGGGAAGATAGGGCCAACGTCCTGACTTTC. Its translation is CASTREDRANVLTF.

Comments on this clone: The same CDR3 is also encoded by other DNA sequences in this sample. The chain employs TRBV28 and TRBJ1-4; the D is unclear. Germline CDR1 and CDR2: MDHEN and SYDVKM. The length of the CDR3 is 12 residues. The V gene lost 3 bases and the J gene lost 7 bases, with 6 bases spanning the gap. The CDR3: CASSFQSEKLFF. CDR3 nucleotides: TGTGCCAGCAGTTTCCAGTCTGAAAAACTGTTTTTT.

J is TRBJ2-5 and V is TRBV7-9; 9 bases are a match to TRBD2. The trim removed 4 bases at V and 3 bases at J, leaving 6 bases unmatched. The germline V gene encodes CDR1 SEHNR and CDR2 FQNEAQ (reference sequence). CDR3 length: 15 amino acids. CDR3 nucleotide sequence: TGTGCCAGCAGCTCCAGACTAGCGGTTGAAGAGACCCAGTACTTC. This gives the protein CASSSRLAVEETQYF.

This chain links TRBV25-1 with TRBJ2-7, with 9 positions matching TRBD1. V dropped 6 bases and J dropped 7; count of bases not matched to a gene: 10. The CDR3 totals 14 residues. CDR1 and CDR2 (germline): MGHDK, SYGVNS. The CDR3 DNA reads as TGTGCCAGCAGGACGGGACAGGGAGATTATGAGCAGTACTTC. It codes for CASRTGQGDYEQYF.

This sequence joins TRBV19 and TRBJ1-6; weak D call: TRBD1 (6 bases). The CDR3 loop spans 13 amino acids. The germline V gene encodes CDR1 LNHDA and CDR2 SQIVND (reference sequence). Trimming removed 4 bases at V and 11 bases at J, with 12 bases between. CDR3 DNA: TGTGCCAGTAGTACCCAGGGGTATACACCCCTCCACTTT. It codes for CASSTQGYTPLHF. The variable domain in full, completed from reference TRBV19 and TRBJ1-6, reads DGGITQSPKYLFRKEGQNVTLSCEQNLNHDAMYWYRQDPGQGLRLIYYSQIVNDFQKGDIAEGYSVSREKKESFPLTVTSAQKNPTAFYLCASSTQGYTPLHFGNGTRLTVT.

This clone was picked up one time. This chain joins TRBV4-1 and TRBJ1-1; tentatively, D is TRBD1 (5 bases). The CDR3 has 15 residues. In germline, CDR1 is MGHRA, CDR2 YSYEKL. Trimming took off 1 base at V and 1 base at J, with 10 bases between the two ends. The CDR3 nucleotides are TGCGCCAGCAGCCAAGGGGCGGGGACGAACACTGAAGCTTTCTTT. Protein sequence: CASSQGAGTNTEAFF.

V is TRBV4-3 and J is TRBJ2-3, with 9 bases fitting TRBD2. Germline CDR1 LGHNA, CDR2 YSLEER. V shed 3 bases and J 4 bases; nucleotides not matched to a gene: 8. The CDR3 consists of 16 residues. CDR3 nucleotide sequence: TGCGCCAGCAGCCAGACAGCGGGAGGTCCCTCAGATACGCAGTATTTT. Amino acid sequence: CASSQTAGGPSDTQYF.

J is TRBJ2-7 and V is TRBV9; a possible D gene is TRBD2 (6 bases). Germline CDR1 and CDR2: SGDLS and YYNGEE. The CDR3 contains 15 residues. V lost 0 bases and J 5 bases, leaving 15 bases between the germline ends. CDR3 nucleotide sequence: TGTGCCAGCAGCGTAGGGAGGGCCCCGCTTCACGAGCAGTACTTC. The encoded protein is CASSVGRAPLHEQYF.

The chain combines TRBV11-2 with TRBJ2-1; D gene ambiguous. Germline V lookup: CDR1 SGHAT, CDR2 FQNNGV. The V and J ends lost 1 base and 5 bases respectively, with 9 bases between them. The CDR3 consists of 14 residues. CDR3 protein: CASSLAFVNNEQFF. CDR3 bases: TGTGCCAGCAGCTTAGCATTTGTTAACAATGAGCAGTTCTTC.

The J gene is TRBJ2-7, the V gene TRBV1; TRBD1 was called by the table and not checked on the DNA. TRBV1 is assigned pseudogene status. The CDR3 has 15 amino acids. The CDR3: CTSSQIRDRGDEQYF. The CDR3 bases are TGCACCAGCAGCCAGATCCGGGACAGGGGGGACGAGCAGTACTTC.